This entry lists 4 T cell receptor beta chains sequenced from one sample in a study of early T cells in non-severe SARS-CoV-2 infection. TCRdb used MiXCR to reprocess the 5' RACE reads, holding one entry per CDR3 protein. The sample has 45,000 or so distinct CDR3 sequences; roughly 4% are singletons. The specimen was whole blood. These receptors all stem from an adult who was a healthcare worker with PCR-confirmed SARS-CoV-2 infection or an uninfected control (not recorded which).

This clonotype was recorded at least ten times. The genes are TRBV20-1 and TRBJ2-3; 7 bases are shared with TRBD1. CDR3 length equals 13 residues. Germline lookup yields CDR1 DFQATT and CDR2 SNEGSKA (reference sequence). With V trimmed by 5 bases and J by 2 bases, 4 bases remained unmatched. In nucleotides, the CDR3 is TGCAGTGCTCTAACAGGGGACACAGATACGCAGTATTTT. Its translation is CSALTGDTDTQYF.

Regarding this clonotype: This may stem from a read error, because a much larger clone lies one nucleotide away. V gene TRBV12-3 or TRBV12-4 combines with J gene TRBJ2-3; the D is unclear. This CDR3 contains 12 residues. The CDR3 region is CTSSGTADTQYF. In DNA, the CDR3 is TGTACCAGCTCAGGAACGGCAGATACGCAGTATTTT.

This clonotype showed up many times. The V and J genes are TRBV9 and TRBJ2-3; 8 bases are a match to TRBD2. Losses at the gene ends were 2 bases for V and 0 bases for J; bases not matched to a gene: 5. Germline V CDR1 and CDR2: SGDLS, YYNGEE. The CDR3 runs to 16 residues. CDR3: CASSVTSGPSTDTQYF. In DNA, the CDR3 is TGTGCCAGCAGCGTTACTAGCGGTCCTAGCACAGATACGCAGTATTTT.

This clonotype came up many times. Here the CDR3 DNA reads TGCGCCAGCAGCCAAGATAGGGGCAGTTTCCCTCCCATTCAGTACTTC. Amino acids: CASSQDRGSFPPIQYF. This chain uses TRBV4-1 with TRBJ2-4, with TRBD1 as a possible D gene (5 bases). V lost 0 bases and J 9 bases, leaving 18 bases between the germline ends. Germline CDR1 reads MGHRA; CDR2 reads YSYEKL. This CDR3 has 16 amino acids.